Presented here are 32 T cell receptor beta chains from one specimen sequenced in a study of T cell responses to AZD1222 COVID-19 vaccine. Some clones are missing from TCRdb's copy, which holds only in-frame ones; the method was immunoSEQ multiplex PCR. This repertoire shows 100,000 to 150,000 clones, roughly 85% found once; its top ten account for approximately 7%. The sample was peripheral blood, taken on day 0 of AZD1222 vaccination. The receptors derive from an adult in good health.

The CDR3 nucleotides read TGCGCCAGCAGCACGAAACAGAGCTCCTATAATTCACCCCTCCACTTT. This sequence encodes CASSTKQSSYNSPLHF. V and J are TRBV4-1 and TRBJ1-6; D not certain. Germline CDR1 and CDR2: MGHRA and YSYEKL. The CDR3 loop spans 16 amino acids. Trimming left V 5 bases short and J 0 bases short, with 11 bases between.

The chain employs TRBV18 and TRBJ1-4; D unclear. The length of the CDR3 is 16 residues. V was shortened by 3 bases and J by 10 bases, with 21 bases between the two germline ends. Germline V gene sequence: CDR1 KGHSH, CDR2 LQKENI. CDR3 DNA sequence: TGTGCCAGCTCACCTGAGACCGGATCCACCTCTGGAAAACTGTTTTTT. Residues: CASSPETGSTSGKLFF.

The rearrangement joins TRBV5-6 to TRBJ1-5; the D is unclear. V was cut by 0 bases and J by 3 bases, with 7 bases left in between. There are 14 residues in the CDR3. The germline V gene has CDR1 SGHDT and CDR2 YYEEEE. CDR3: CASSLGTVNQPQHF. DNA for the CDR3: TGTGCCAGCAGCTTGGGGACGGTCAATCAGCCCCAGCATTTT.

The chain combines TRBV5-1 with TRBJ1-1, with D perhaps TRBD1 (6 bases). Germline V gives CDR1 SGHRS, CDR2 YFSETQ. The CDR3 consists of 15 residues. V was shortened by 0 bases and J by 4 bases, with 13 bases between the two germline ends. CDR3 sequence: CASSLAGTPGTEAFF. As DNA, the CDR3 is TGCGCCAGCAGCTTGGCCGGGACACCGGGCACTGAAGCTTTCTTT.

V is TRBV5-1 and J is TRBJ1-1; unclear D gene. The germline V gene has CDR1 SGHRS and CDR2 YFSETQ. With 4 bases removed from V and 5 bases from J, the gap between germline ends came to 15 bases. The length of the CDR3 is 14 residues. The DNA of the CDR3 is TGCGCCAGCAGCCCCTACAGTCCCCTGACTGAAGCTTTCTTT. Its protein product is CASSPYSPLTEAFF. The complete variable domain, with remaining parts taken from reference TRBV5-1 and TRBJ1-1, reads KAGVTQTPRYLIKTRGQQVTLSCSPISGHRSVSWYQQTPGQGLQFLFEYFSETQRNKGNFPGRFSGRQFSNSRSEMNVSTLELGDSALYLCASSPYSPLTEAFFGQGTRLTVV.

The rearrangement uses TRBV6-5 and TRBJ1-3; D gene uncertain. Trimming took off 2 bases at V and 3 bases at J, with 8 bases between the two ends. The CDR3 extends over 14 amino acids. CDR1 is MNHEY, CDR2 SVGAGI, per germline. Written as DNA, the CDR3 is TGTGCCAGCAGTTACGGAGCAGTTGGAAACACCATATATTTT. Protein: CASSYGAVGNTIYF.

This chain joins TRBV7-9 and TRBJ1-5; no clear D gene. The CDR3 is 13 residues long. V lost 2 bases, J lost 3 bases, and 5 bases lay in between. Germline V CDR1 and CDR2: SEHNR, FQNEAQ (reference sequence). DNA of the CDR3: TGTGCCAGCAGCTTAAGGCCCAATCAGCCCCAGCATTTT. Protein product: CASSLRPNQPQHF.

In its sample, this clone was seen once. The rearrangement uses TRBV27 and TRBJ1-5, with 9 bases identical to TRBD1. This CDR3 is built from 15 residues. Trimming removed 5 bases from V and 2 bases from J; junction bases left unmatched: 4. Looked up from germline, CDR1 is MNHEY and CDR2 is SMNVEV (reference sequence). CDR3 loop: CASSLQGAGNQPQHF. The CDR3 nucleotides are TGTGCCAGCAGTCTACAGGGGGCAGGCAATCAGCCCCAGCATTTT.

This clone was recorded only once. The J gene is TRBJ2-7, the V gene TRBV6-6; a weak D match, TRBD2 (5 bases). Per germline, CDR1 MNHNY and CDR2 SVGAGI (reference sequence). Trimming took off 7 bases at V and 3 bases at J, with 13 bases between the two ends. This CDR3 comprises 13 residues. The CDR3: CASTPGELYEQYF. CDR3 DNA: TGTGCCAGCACCCCCGGGGAGCTCTACGAGCAGTACTTC.

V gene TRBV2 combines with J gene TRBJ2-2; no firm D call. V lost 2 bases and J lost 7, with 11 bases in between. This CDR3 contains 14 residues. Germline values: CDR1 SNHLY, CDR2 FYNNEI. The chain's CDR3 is CASSENFFGGELFF. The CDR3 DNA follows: TGTGCCAGCAGTGAAAACTTCTTTGGCGGGGAGCTGTTTTTT.

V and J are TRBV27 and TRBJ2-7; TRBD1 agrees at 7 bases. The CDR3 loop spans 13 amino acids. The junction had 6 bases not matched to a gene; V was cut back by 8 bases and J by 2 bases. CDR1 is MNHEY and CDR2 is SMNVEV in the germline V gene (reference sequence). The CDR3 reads CASADRYPYEQYF. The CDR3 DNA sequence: TGTGCCAGCGCGGACAGGTACCCCTACGAGCAGTACTTC.

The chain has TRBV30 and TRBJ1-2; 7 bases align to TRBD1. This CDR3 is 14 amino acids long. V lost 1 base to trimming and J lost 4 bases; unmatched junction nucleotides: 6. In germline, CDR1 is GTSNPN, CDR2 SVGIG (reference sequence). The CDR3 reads CAWSGDREGYGYTF. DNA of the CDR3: TGTGCCTGGAGTGGCGACAGGGAGGGCTATGGCTACACCTTC. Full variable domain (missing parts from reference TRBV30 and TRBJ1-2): SQTIHQWPATLVQPVGSPLSLECTVEGTSNPNLYWYRQAAGRGLQLLFYSVGIGQISSEVPQNLSASRPQDRQFILSSKKLLLSDSGFYLCAWSGDREGYGYTFGSGTRLTVV.

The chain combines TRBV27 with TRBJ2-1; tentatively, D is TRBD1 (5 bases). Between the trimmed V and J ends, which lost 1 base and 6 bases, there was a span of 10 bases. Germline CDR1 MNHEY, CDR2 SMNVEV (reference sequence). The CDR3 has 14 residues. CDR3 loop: CASSLWTQGNEQFF. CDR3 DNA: TGTGCCAGCAGTTTATGGACCCAGGGCAATGAGCAGTTCTTC.

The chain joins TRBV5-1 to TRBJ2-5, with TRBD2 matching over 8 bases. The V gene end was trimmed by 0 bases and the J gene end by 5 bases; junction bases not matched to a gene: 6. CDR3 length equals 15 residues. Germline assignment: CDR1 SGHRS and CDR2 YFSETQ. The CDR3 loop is CASSLVGGAGETQYF. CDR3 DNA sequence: TGCGCCAGCAGCTTGGTCGGGGGGGCCGGGGAGACCCAGTACTTC.

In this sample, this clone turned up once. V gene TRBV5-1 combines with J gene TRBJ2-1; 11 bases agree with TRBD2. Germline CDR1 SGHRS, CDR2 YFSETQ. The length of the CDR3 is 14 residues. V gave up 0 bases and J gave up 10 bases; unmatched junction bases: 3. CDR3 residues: CASSLEASGREQFF. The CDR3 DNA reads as TGCGCCAGCAGCTTGGAGGCTAGCGGGAGGGAGCAGTTCTTC.

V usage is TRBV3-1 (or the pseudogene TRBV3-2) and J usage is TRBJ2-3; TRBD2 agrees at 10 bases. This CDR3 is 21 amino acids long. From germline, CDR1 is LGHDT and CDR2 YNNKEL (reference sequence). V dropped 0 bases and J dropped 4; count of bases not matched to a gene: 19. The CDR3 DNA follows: TGTGCCAGCAGCCAAGAACCCCGGGCAGCGGGAGGGCCGATCGTAGCAGATACGCAGTATTTT. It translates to CASSQEPRAAGGPIVADTQYF.

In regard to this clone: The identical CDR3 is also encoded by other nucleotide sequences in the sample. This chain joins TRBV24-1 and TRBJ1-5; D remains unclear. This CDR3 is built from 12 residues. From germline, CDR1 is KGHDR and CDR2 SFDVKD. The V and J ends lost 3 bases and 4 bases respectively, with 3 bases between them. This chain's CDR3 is CATSDPNQPQHF. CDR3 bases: TGTGCCACCAGTGATCCGAATCAGCCCCAGCATTTT.

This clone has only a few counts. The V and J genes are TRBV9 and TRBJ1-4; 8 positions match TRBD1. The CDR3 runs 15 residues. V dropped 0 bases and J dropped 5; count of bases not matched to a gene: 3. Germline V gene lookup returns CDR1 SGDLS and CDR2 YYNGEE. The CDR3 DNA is TGTGCCAGCAGCGTAGCGGACAGGGCAAATGAAAAACTGTTTTTT. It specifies CASSVADRANEKLFF.

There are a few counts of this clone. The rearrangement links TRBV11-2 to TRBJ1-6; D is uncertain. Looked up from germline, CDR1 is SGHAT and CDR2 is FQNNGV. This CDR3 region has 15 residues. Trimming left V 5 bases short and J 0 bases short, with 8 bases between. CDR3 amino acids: CASSLESSYNSPLHF. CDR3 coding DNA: TGTGCCAGCAGCCTCGAGAGCTCCTATAATTCACCCCTCCACTTT. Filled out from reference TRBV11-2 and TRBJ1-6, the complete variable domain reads EAGVAQSPRYKIIEKRQSVAFWCNPISGHATLYWYQQILGQGPKLLIQFQNNGVVDDSQLPKDRFSAERLKGVDSTLKIQPAKLEDSAVYLCASSLESSYNSPLHFGNGTRLTVT.

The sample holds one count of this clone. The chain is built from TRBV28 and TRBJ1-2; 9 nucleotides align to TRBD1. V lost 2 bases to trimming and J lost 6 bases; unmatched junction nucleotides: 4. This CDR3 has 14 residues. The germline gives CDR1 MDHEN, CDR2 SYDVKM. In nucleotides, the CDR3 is TGTGCCAGCAGTTTAACAGGGGGCGCACATGGCTACACCTTC. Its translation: CASSLTGGAHGYTF.

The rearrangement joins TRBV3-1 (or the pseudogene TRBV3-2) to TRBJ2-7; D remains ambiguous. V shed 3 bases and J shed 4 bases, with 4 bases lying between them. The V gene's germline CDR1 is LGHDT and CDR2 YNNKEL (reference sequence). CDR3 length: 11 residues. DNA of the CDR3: TGTGCCAGCAGCCACGTTTACGAGCAGTACTTC. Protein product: CASSHVYEQYF.

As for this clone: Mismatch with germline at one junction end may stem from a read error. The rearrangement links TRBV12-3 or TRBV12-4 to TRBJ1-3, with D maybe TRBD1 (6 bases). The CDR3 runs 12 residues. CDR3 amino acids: CASSFRGSTIYF. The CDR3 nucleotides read TGTGCCAGCAGTTTCAGGGGAAGCACCATATATTTT.

The CDR3 here is CAISELGNEQFF. For the CDR3, the DNA is TGTGCCATCAGTGAGCTAGGCAATGAGCAGTTCTTC. V usage is TRBV10-3 and J usage is TRBJ2-1; the D is unclear. Trimming left V 2 bases short and J 6 bases short, with 5 bases between. The CDR3 length is 12 residues. The germline gives CDR1 ENHRY, CDR2 SYGVKD.

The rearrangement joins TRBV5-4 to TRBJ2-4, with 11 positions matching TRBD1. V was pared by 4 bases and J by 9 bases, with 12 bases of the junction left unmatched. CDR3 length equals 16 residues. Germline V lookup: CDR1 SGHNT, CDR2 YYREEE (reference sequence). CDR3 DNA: TGTGCCAGCAGCATCCGGACAGGGGGCGGATTTGGCATTCAGTACTTC. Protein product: CASSIRTGGGFGIQYF.

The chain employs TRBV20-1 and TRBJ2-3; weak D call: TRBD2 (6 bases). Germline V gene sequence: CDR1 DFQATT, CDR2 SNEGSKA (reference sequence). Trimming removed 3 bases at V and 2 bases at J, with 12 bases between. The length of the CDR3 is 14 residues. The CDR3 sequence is CSASFSGLTDTQYF. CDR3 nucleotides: TGCAGTGCTAGTTTTAGCGGACTCACAGATACGCAGTATTTT.

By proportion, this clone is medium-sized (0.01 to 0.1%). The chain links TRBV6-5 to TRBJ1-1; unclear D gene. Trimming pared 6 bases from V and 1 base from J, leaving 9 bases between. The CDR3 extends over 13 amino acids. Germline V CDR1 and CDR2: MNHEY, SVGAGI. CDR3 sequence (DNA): TGTGCCAGCAGAACACAGACGAACACTGAAGCTTTCTTT. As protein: CASRTQTNTEAFF.

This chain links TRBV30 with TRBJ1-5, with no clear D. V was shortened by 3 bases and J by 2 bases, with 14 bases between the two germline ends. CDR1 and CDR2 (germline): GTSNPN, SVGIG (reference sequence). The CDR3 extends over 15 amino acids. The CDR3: CAWSVMAGGNQPQHF. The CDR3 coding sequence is TGTGCCTGGAGCGTGATGGCAGGAGGCAATCAGCCCCAGCATTTT.

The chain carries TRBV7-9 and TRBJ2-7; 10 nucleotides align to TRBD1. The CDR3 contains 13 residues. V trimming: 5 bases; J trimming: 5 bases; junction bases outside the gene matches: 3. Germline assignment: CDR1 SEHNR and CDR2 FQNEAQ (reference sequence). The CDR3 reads CASSRTGGNEQYF. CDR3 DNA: TGTGCCAGCAGCAGGACAGGGGGAAACGAGCAGTACTTC.

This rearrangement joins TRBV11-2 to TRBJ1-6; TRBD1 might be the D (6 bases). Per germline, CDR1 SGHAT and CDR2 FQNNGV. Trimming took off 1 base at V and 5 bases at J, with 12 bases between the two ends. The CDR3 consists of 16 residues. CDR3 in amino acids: CASSLVGGRNNSPLHF. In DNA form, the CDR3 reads TGTGCCAGCAGCTTAGTGGGGGGCCGCAATAATTCACCCCTCCACTTT.

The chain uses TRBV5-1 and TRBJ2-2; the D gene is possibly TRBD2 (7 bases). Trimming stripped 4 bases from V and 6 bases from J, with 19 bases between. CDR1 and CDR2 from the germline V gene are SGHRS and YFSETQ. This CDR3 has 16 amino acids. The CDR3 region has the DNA TGCGCCAGCAGCCCGACCGCGGGGGCCCTCGCCGGGGAGCTGTTTTTT. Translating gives CASSPTAGALAGELFF.

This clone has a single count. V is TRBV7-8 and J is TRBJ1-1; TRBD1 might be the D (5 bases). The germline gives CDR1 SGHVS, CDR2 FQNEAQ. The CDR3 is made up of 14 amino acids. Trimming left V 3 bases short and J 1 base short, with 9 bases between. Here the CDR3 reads CASSFSGQNTEAFF. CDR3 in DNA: TGTGCCAGCAGCTTTTCCGGACAGAACACTGAAGCTTTCTTT.

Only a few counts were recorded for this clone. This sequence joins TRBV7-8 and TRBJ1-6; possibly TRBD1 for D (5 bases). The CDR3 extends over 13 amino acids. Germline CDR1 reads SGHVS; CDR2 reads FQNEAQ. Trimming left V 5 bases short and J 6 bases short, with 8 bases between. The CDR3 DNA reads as TGTGCCAGCAGCCCCGGGGGTAATTCACCCCTCCACTTT. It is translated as CASSPGGNSPLHF.